This TCR beta chain was recovered during a study of blood T cell repertoires in COVID-19. Assay used: immunoSEQ multiplex PCR; TCRdb lists only in-frame clones, some missing. The top ten hold less than 4% of the sample, which has 300,000 to 400,000 clones, 85% to 95% seen once. Germline CDR1 reads SEHNR; CDR2 reads FQNEAQ (reference sequence). V gave up 3 bases and J gave up 5 bases; unmatched junction bases: 4. The CDR3 contains 14 residues. The sequenced sample consisted of PBMCs or T cells enriched from blood (not recorded which). The sequence derives from a woman aged 30 to 39 who had been exposed to COVID-19. The chain carries TRBV7-9 and TRBJ2-5, with 9 bases that match TRBD2. CDR3 sequence (DNA): TGTGCCAGCAGCTTTAGCGGGGGTGAGGAGACCCAGTACTTC. The encoded protein is CASSFSGGEETQYF.